These T cell receptor beta chains were read from a single sample in a study of cytomegalovirus exposure and HLA in healthy donors. Generated by immunoSEQ multiplex PCR, the TCRdb table keeps only in-frame clones and is missing some. The sample lists roughly 52,000 clones; roughly three fifths were seen once. The sample consisted of PBMCs. These receptors were taken from a human donor in good health. Each CDR3 is given with its conserved first and last residue. D genes are given only for firm matches. The size of a clone is reported for some rows only, either as once, few or many, or as a class for expanded clones.

CDR3 protein: CASSVVSRGYNEQFF
CDR3 DNA: TGTGCCAGCAGCGTAGTTAGCCGGGGGTACAATGAGCAGTTCTTC
V gene: TRBV9
clone size: NA
J gene: TRBJ2-1
D gene: NA

CDR3 protein: CASTTSGGTQYF
CDR3 DNA: TGCGCCAGCACGACTAGCGGGGGCACGCAGTATTTT
V gene: TRBV10-2
clone size: few
J gene: TRBJ2-3
D gene: TRBD2

CDR3 protein: CASGLGLAGGSQETQYF
CDR3 DNA: TGTGCTAGTGGTTTGGGACTAGCGGGGGGCTCCCAAGAGACCCAGTACTTC
V gene: TRBV12-5
clone size: NA
J gene: TRBJ2-5
D gene: TRBD2

CDR3 protein: CASSLRPPQGGYTF
CDR3 DNA: TGTGCCAGCAGCTTGCGACCCCCACAGGGTGGCTACACCTTC
V gene: TRBV5-8
clone size: few
J gene: TRBJ1-2
D gene: NA

CDR3 protein: CASSPKGSGETQYF
CDR3 DNA: TGTGCCAGCTCACCAAAGGGGTCTGGGGAGACCCAGTACTTC
V gene: TRBV18
clone size: NA
J gene: TRBJ2-5
D gene: NA

CDR3 protein: CASSQGSGDSYEQYF
CDR3 DNA: TGCGCCAGCAGCCAAGGTTCAGGGGATTCCTACGAGCAGTACTTC
V gene: TRBV4-1
clone size: NA
J gene: TRBJ2-7
D gene: NA

CDR3 protein: CASSRGGHSYEQYF
CDR3 DNA: TGTGCCAGCAGTCGCGGGGGCCACTCCTACGAGCAGTACTTC
V gene: TRBV6-5
clone size: NA
J gene: TRBJ2-7
D gene: NA

CDR3 protein: CASSLGQGAEAFF
CDR3 DNA: TGCGCCAGCAGCTTGGGGCAGGGGGCTGAGGCTTTCTTT
V gene: TRBV5-1
clone size: NA
J gene: TRBJ1-1
D gene: TRBD1

CDR3 protein: CASSLTGQGDSGTGELFF
CDR3 DNA: TGTGCCAGCAGCTTAACCGGGCAGGGGGATAGCGGCACCGGGGAGCTGTTTTTT
V gene: TRBV7-3
clone size: NA
J gene: TRBJ2-2
D gene: NA

CDR3 protein: CASSQEYTGVDNYGYTF
CDR3 DNA: TGCGCCAGCAGCCAGGAGTATACAGGGGTCGATAACTATGGCTACACCTTC
V gene: TRBV4-3
clone size: NA
J gene: TRBJ1-2
D gene: TRBD1

CDR3 protein: CAISDGTSVDTQYF
CDR3 DNA: TGTGCCATCAGTGACGGGACTAGCGTAGATACGCAGTATTTT
V gene: TRBV10-3
clone size: NA
J gene: TRBJ2-3
D gene: TRBD2

CDR3 protein: CASSQDNRARKYEQYF
CDR3 DNA: TGCGCCAGCAGCCAAGATAACAGGGCCAGAAAGTACGAGCAGTACTTC
V gene: TRBV4-3
clone size: few
J gene: TRBJ2-7
D gene: NA

CDR3 protein: CASSPTSGGVSTQYF
CDR3 DNA: TGCGCCAGCAGTCCGACTAGCGGGGGCGTTAGTACGCAGTATTTT
V gene: TRBV10-2
clone size: NA
J gene: TRBJ2-3
D gene: TRBD2

CDR3 protein: CASSIGGRAEQFF
CDR3 DNA: TGTGCCAGTAGTATAGGAGGCAGGGCAGAGCAGTTCTTC
V gene: TRBV19
clone size: NA
J gene: TRBJ2-1
D gene: NA

CDR3 protein: CASKGQPGANVLTF
CDR3 DNA: TGTGCCAGCAAAGGACAGCCTGGGGCCAACGTCCTGACTTTC
V gene: TRBV27
clone size: NA
J gene: TRBJ2-6
D gene: NA

CDR3 protein: CASSKQPPNTEAFF
CDR3 DNA: TGTGCCAGCTCAAAACAGCCACCGAACACTGAAGCTTTCTTT
V gene: TRBV18
clone size: NA
J gene: TRBJ1-1
D gene: NA

CDR3 protein: CASSLETGGITEAFF
CDR3 DNA: TGTGCCAGCAGCTTGGAGACAGGGGGTATAACTGAAGCTTTCTTT
V gene: TRBV5-4
clone size: few
J gene: TRBJ1-1
D gene: TRBD1

CDR3 protein: CASSPTDRGSHGAYNEQFF
CDR3 DNA: TGTGCCAGCAGCCCTACGGACAGGGGATCTCATGGGGCCTACAATGAGCAGTTCTTC
V gene: TRBV14
clone size: NA
J gene: TRBJ2-1
D gene: TRBD1

CDR3 protein: CASSQGQGYEKLFF
CDR3 DNA: TGTGCCAGCAGCCAAGGCCAGGGATACGAAAAACTGTTTTTT
V gene: TRBV4-2
clone size: once
J gene: TRBJ1-4
D gene: NA

CDR3 protein: CASNPQGFYEKLFF
CDR3 DNA: TGTGCCAGCAATCCTCAGGGGTTTTATGAAAAACTGTTTTTT
V gene: TRBV2
clone size: NA
J gene: TRBJ1-4
D gene: NA

CDR3 protein: CSAGVWGAEKLFF
CDR3 DNA: TGCAGCGCCGGGGTGTGGGGTGCGGAAAAACTGTTTTTT
V gene: TRBV29-1
clone size: few
J gene: TRBJ1-4
D gene: NA

CDR3 protein: CASSQLQGIDRPIGYTF
CDR3 DNA: TGCGCCAGCAGTCAATTGCAGGGAATCGACAGACCAATTGGCTACACCTTC
V gene: TRBV23-1
clone size: few
J gene: TRBJ1-2
D gene: NA

CDR3 protein: CASSLQLQASYNEQFF
CDR3 DNA: TGTGCCAGCAGCTTGCAGTTACAGGCTTCTTACAATGAGCAGTTCTTC
V gene: TRBV5-6
clone size: NA
J gene: TRBJ2-1
D gene: NA

CDR3 protein: CASSLGQGYNEQFF
CDR3 DNA: TGTGCCAGCAGCTTGGGCCAGGGATACAATGAGCAGTTCTTC
V gene: TRBV5-4
clone size: NA
J gene: TRBJ2-1
D gene: NA

CDR3 protein: CASSGTGAQETQYF
CDR3 DNA: TGTGCCAGCAGCGGGACAGGGGCCCAAGAGACCCAGTACTTC
V gene: TRBV9
clone size: NA
J gene: TRBJ2-5
D gene: TRBD1

CDR3 protein: CASSPLGGSNEKLFF
CDR3 DNA: TGTGCCAGCTCACCACTAGGGGGCTCTAATGAAAAACTGTTTTTT
V gene: TRBV18
clone size: NA
J gene: TRBJ1-4
D gene: TRBD1

CDR3 protein: CASSLQETQYF
CDR3 DNA: TGCGCCAGCAGCCTCCAAGAGACCCAGTACTTC
V gene: TRBV5-1
clone size: NA
J gene: TRBJ2-5
D gene: NA

CDR3 protein: CASRAGQFMSTDTQYF
CDR3 DNA: TGCGCCAGCAGGGCCGGACAGTTTATGAGCACAGATACGCAGTATTTT
V gene: TRBV5-1
clone size: NA
J gene: TRBJ2-3
D gene: NA

CDR3 protein: CASSSTRTGNTIYF
CDR3 DNA: TGTGCCAGCAGCAGCACGCGGACTGGAAACACCATATATTTT
V gene: TRBV5-6
clone size: few
J gene: TRBJ1-3
D gene: NA

CDR3 protein: CASSLAGVNEQFF
CDR3 DNA: TGTGCCAGCAGCTTGGCGGGGGTCAATGAGCAGTTCTTC
V gene: TRBV5-4
clone size: NA
J gene: TRBJ2-1
D gene: NA

CDR3 protein: CASSLRVTGELFF
CDR3 DNA: TGTGCCAGCAGCTTACGGGTCACCGGGGAGCTGTTTTTT
V gene: TRBV7-8
clone size: few
J gene: TRBJ2-2
D gene: NA

CDR3 protein: CASTPPNRPGQTYEQYF
CDR3 DNA: TGTGCCAGCACCCCCCCCAATCGGCCCGGACAAACCTACGAGCAGTACTTC
V gene: TRBV28
clone size: NA
J gene: TRBJ2-7
D gene: NA

CDR3 protein: CASSGGPGSTGRPYEQYF
CDR3 DNA: TGTGCCAGCAGTGGAGGGCCGGGGTCGACAGGCCGACCCTACGAGCAGTACTTC
V gene: TRBV6-1
clone size: NA
J gene: TRBJ2-7
D gene: NA

CDR3 protein: CASSFDRVNSPLHF
CDR3 DNA: TGTGCCAGCAGTTTTGACAGGGTAAATTCACCCCTCCACTTT
V gene: TRBV7-2
clone size: once
J gene: TRBJ1-6
D gene: TRBD1

CDR3 protein: CASSSGQGARNTEAFF
CDR3 DNA: TGTGCCAGCTCAAGCGGACAGGGGGCCAGGAACACTGAAGCTTTCTTT
V gene: TRBV18
clone size: NA
J gene: TRBJ1-1
D gene: TRBD1

CDR3 protein: CSSSPVAGGPPAKNIQYF
CDR3 DNA: TGTTCCAGCAGCCCCGTAGCGGGGGGCCCGCCGGCCAAAAACATTCAGTACTTC
V gene: TRBV7-9
clone size: NA
J gene: TRBJ2-4
D gene: TRBD2

CDR3 protein: CASSLGGLAGGTDTQYF
CDR3 DNA: TGTGCCAGCAGCCTAGGGGGGCTAGCGGGCGGCACAGATACGCAGTATTTT
V gene: TRBV7-9
clone size: NA
J gene: TRBJ2-3
D gene: TRBD2

CDR3 protein: CASSLGGAPYGYTF
CDR3 DNA: TGTGCCAGCAGTTTAGGGGGCGCCCCCTATGGCTACACCTTC
V gene: TRBV27
clone size: few
J gene: TRBJ1-2
D gene: NA

CDR3 protein: CASREEGLQAEAFF
CDR3 DNA: TGCGCCAGCAGGGAGGAGGGGCTACAGGCTGAAGCTTTCTTT
V gene: TRBV5-1
clone size: NA
J gene: TRBJ1-1
D gene: NA

CDR3 protein: CASSLVGAGVGQPQHF
CDR3 DNA: TGTGCCAGCAGCTTAGTAGGCGCAGGGGTCGGTCAGCCCCAGCATTTT
V gene: TRBV7-2
clone size: few
J gene: TRBJ1-5
D gene: NA

CDR3 protein: CASSSGQGAYNEQFF
CDR3 DNA: TGCGCCAGCAGCTCGGGACAGGGGGCCTACAATGAGCAGTTCTTC
V gene: TRBV5-1
clone size: NA
J gene: TRBJ2-1
D gene: TRBD1

CDR3 protein: CASSGGDRGYSNQPQHF
CDR3 DNA: TGTGCCAGCAGTGGGGGGGACAGGGGCTATAGCAATCAGCCCCAGCATTTT
V gene: TRBV2
clone size: once
J gene: TRBJ1-5
D gene: TRBD1